These 4 T cell receptor beta chains originate from one sample sequenced in a study (dated by TCRdb to between 2015 and 2017). Cells that were CD4+CD25+CD127-/low were the ones isolated as Tregs. The library was made by 5' RACE. The data were produced on an Illumina MiSeq. TCRdb handled the public reads itself, with Q25 trimming in fastp and clone calling in MiXCR, and kept productive beta chains. Here each entry gathers all rows of one CDR3 protein and keeps the most common genes and DNA. The sample table lists fewer than 65,000 distinct CDR3 sequences, around 21% of them with a count of one. Jointly, the top ten make up 3.2% of the sample. Sample: tumor-infiltrating Tregs sorted from the breast tumor. These receptors all come from a female donor with breast cancer.

Worth noting for this clonotype: This may be a read error, as it is one base from a much larger clone. The chain links TRBV20-1 to TRBJ2-7, with 11 bases fitting TRBD2. CDR1 is DFQATT and CDR2 is SNEGSKA in the germline V gene (reference sequence). This CDR3 has 15 amino acids. The CDR3: CSLYESSGRSGEQYF. The CDR3 coding sequence is TGCAGCCTTTACGAATCTAGCGGGAGGTCGGGCGAGCAGTACTTC.

This clonotype has just a few counts. The J gene is TRBJ1-6, the V gene TRBV7-8; D unresolved. This CDR3 comprises 14 residues. Germline CDR1 SGHVS, CDR2 FQNEAQ. V lost 5 bases to trimming and J lost 5 bases, with 10 bases between them. The CDR3: CASSHGRDNSPLHF. CDR3 in DNA: TGTGCCAGCAGCCACGGACGGGATAATTCACCCCTCCACTTT.

This clonotype was counted at least ten times. V and J are TRBV24-1 and TRBJ2-1, with a possible D match to TRBD2 (5 bases). V dropped 2 bases and J dropped 15 bases, with 10 bases sitting between them. Germline V gives CDR1 KGHDR, CDR2 SFDVKD. The CDR3 extends over 11 amino acids. CDR3 coding DNA: TGTGCCACCAGTGATTCGACGGAGGCGTTCTTC. It encodes CATSDSTEAFF.

V gene TRBV28 combines with J gene TRBJ1-5; 8 bases line up with TRBD1. The CDR3 runs 16 residues. Germline V gene data show CDR1 as MDHEN and CDR2 as SYDVKM. V shed 0 bases and J 6 bases; nucleotides not matched to a gene: 7. In nucleotides, the CDR3 is TGTGCCAGCAGTTTATGGGGGCAGGGGGCTCGTCAGCCCCAGCATTTT. Encoded protein: CASSLWGQGARQPQHF. The variable domain in full, completed from reference TRBV28 and TRBJ1-5, reads DVKVTQSSRYLVKRTGEKVFLECVQDMDHENMFWYRQDPGLGLRLIYFSYDVKMKEKGDIPEGYSVSREKKERFSLILESASTNQTSMYLCASSLWGQGARQPQHFGDGTRLSIL.